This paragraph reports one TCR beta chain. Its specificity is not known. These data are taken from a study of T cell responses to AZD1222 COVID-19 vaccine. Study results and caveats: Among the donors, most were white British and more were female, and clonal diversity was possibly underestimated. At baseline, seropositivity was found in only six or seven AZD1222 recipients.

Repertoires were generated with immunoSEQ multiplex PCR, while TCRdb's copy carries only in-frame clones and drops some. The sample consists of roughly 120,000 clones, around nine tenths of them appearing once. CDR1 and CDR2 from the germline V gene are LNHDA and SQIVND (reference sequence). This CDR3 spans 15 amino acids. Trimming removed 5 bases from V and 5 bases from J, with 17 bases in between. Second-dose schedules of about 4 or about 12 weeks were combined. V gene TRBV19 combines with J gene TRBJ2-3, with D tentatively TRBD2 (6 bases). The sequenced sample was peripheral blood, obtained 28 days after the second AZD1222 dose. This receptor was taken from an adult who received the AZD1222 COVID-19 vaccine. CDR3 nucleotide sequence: TGTGCCAGTAGTCACCGGACTACAAGGGGAGATACGCAGTATTTT. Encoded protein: CASSHRTTRGDTQYF.